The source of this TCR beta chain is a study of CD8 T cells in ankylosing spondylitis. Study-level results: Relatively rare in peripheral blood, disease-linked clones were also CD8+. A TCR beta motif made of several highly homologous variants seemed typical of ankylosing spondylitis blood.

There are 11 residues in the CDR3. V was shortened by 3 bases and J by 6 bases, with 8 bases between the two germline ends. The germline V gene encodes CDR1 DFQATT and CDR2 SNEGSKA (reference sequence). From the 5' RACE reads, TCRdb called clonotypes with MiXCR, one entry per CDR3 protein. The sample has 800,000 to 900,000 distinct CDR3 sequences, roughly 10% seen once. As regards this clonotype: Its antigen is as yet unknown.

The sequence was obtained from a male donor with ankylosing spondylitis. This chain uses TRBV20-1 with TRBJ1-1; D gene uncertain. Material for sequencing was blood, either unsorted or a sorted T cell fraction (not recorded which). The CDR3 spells CSASRGAEAFF. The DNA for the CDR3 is TGCAGTGCTAGTCGGGGAGCTGAAGCTTTCTTT.